This is a list of T cell receptor beta chains from one sample in a study of CD8 T cells in Susac syndrome. TCRdb reanalysed the immunoSEQ multiplex PCR reads using MiXCR and keeps one entry per CDR3 protein. The sample holds about 200,000 distinct CDR3 sequences, roughly 94% seen once. Sequenced material: CD4+ T cells from PBMCs. These receptors were obtained from a human donor with multiple sclerosis. Both conserved end residues are part of each CDR3. Each record gives: clone size, V gene, D gene, J gene, CDR3 protein, CDR3 DNA. The D gene is left open where the match is weak. Size is stated for part of the rows, as once, few or many counts, or as a class when the clone is expanded.

>-|TRBV27|-|TRBJ2-1
CASSLSGTPYNEQFF
TGTGCCAGCAGTTTATCGGGGACTCCATACAATGAGCAGTTCTTC
>-|TRBV15|TRBD1|TRBJ2-5
CATSTRDRVEETQYF
TGTGCCACCAGCACCCGGGACAGGGTCGAGGAGACCCAGTACTTC
>-|TRBV13|-|TRBJ2-5
CASSLVGFQETQYF
TGTGCCAGCAGCTTAGTAGGGTTCCAAGAGACCCAGTACTTC
>few|TRBV11-2|TRBD2|TRBJ2-1
CASSPLTSGPYNEQFF
TGTGCCAGCAGCCCCCTGACTAGCGGGCCCTACAATGAGCAGTTCTTC
>-|TRBV3-1|-|TRBJ2-3
CASSRTGESTDTQYF
TGTGCCAGCAGCCGGACGGGAGAAAGCACAGATACGCAGTATTTT
>-|TRBV12-3/TRBV12-4|TRBD1|TRBJ2-3
CASSLSRGLSTDTQYF
TGTGCCAGCAGCCTCTCGAGGGGGCTTTCTACAGATACGCAGTATTTT
>once|TRBV4-1|TRBD1|TRBJ2-5
CASSQGTGYQETQYF
TGCGCCAGCAGCCAAGGGACAGGATACCAAGAGACCCAGTACTTC
>-|TRBV30|-|TRBJ2-3
CAWSVLTILGTSTDTQYF
TGTGCCTGGAGTGTACTAACGATCCTTGGGACTAGCACAGATACGCAGTATTTT
>-|TRBV29-1|-|TRBJ1-4
CSVEGGGTGEKLFF
TGCAGCGTTGAAGGAGGGGGGACTGGTGAAAAACTGTTTTTT
>-|TRBV12-3/TRBV12-4|TRBD2|TRBJ2-3
CASRDERLAGTDTQYF
TGTGCCAGCCGAGACGAGAGACTAGCGGGAACAGATACGCAGTATTTT
>-|TRBV2|TRBD1|TRBJ1-5
CASSFGDRAFGQPQHF
TGTGCCAGCAGCTTCGGGGACAGGGCTTTTGGACAGCCCCAGCATTTT
>-|TRBV30|-|TRBJ1-4
CAWSEIPNEKLFF
TGTGCCTGGAGTGAAATTCCGAATGAAAAACTGTTTTTT
>-|TRBV14|-|TRBJ2-1
CASSPTRNLEQFF
TGTGCCAGCAGCCCAACCCGGAACCTGGAGCAGTTCTTC
>-|TRBV4-2|TRBD2|TRBJ2-3
CASSQVASGGAGGTDTQYF
TGTGCCAGCAGCCAAGTGGCTAGCGGGGGGGCTGGCGGCACAGATACGCAGTATTTT
>-|TRBV24-1|-|TRBJ2-3
CATSDPSGGSTDTQYF
TGTGCCACCAGTGATCCGAGTGGGGGAAGCACAGATACGCAGTATTTT
>once|TRBV7-9|TRBD2|TRBJ2-5
CASSLGTSGTETQYF
TGTGCCAGCAGCTTAGGGACTAGCGGGACAGAGACCCAGTACTTC
>few|TRBV7-9|TRBD1|TRBJ1-4
CASSQGQGREKLFF
TGTGCCAGCAGCCAGGGACAGGGGCGTGAAAAACTGTTTTTT
>-|TRBV9|-|TRBJ2-1
CASSVAQGSYNEQFF
TGTGCCAGCAGCGTAGCCCAGGGCTCCTACAATGAGCAGTTCTTC
>-|TRBV24-1|-|TRBJ2-3
CATSDFEGSSQYF
TGTGCCACCAGTGATTTCGAGGGATCGTCGCAGTATTTT
>-|TRBV20-1|TRBD2|TRBJ2-5
CSASRGGPETQYF
TGCAGTGCCTCACGGGGAGGGCCAGAGACCCAGTACTTC
>-|TRBV7-9|-|TRBJ1-1
CASNPPNGVTEAFF
TGTGCCAGCAACCCGCCCAATGGGGTCACTGAAGCTTTCTTT
>-|TRBV5-1|-|TRBJ2-5
CASSLAWRAGQETQYF
TGCGCCAGCAGCTTGGCCTGGAGAGCGGGTCAAGAGACCCAGTACTTC
>-|TRBV5-1|-|TRBJ2-3
CASTPRHPGDTQYF
TGCGCCAGCACCCCAAGGCATCCCGGGGATACGCAGTATTTT
>-|TRBV7-7|TRBD2|TRBJ2-3
CASSSGGLAGADTQYF
TGTGCTAGCAGCTCAGGGGGACTAGCGGGGGCCGATACGCAGTATTTT
>-|TRBV6-1|-|TRBJ2-7
CASSEGRYYEQYF
TGTGCCAGCAGTGAAGGACGATACTACGAGCAGTACTTC
>-|TRBV5-6|-|TRBJ2-5
CASSGAYRVQETQYF
TGTGCCAGCAGCGGGGCGTACAGGGTGCAAGAGACCCAGTACTTC
>-|TRBV14|-|TRBJ1-2
CASSSGRSYGYTF
TGTGCCAGCAGTTCGGGACGGAGCTATGGCTACACCTTC
>-|TRBV29-1|-|TRBJ1-1
CSVVLQTLNTEAFF
TGCAGCGTGGTCCTACAGACGCTGAACACTGAAGCTTTCTTT
>-|TRBV6-2/TRBV6-3|TRBD1|TRBJ2-5
CASSRTGTQYF
TGTGCCAGCAGTCGGACAGGGACCCAGTACTTC
>once|TRBV27|-|TRBJ2-6
CASSRRVGLGANVLTF
TGTGCCAGCAGTCGAAGGGTTGGGTTAGGGGCCAACGTCCTGACTTTC
>-|TRBV27|-|TRBJ1-6
CASSISGPGRGGSPLHF
TGTGCCAGCAGTATATCGGGACCAGGGCGCGGGGGATCACCCCTCCACTTT
>-|TRBV24-1|-|TRBJ2-3
CATSVGSGGTDTQYF
TGTGCCACCAGTGTGGGTAGCGGTGGCACAGATACGCAGTATTTT
>-|TRBV12-3/TRBV12-4|TRBD1|TRBJ1-6
CASSFGQGGSPLHF
TGTGCCAGCAGTTTCGGACAGGGGGGTTCACCCCTCCACTTT
>-|TRBV27|-|TRBJ1-1
CASRPREGRTFF
TGTGCCAGCAGGCCACGGGAGGGTAGGACTTTCTTT
>-|TRBV6-1|-|TRBJ2-5
CASRPTGLLPQYF
TGTGCCAGCAGACCTACCGGGCTCCTGCCCCAGTACTTC
>-|TRBV10-3|-|TRBJ1-4
CAISAQGANEKLFF
TGTGCCATCAGTGCACAGGGCGCTAATGAAAAACTGTTTTTT
>-|TRBV30|TRBD2|TRBJ2-3
CAWSVGAGSTDTQYF
TGTGCCTGGAGTGTAGGAGCGGGGAGCACAGATACGCAGTATTTT
>-|TRBV20-1|-|TRBJ1-1
CSAPLDGVVGAFF
TGCAGTGCCCCCTTAGATGGGGTAGTTGGGGCTTTCTTT
>-|TRBV30|TRBD1|TRBJ1-5
CAWERTGGNQPQHF
TGTGCCTGGGAACGGACAGGGGGCAATCAGCCCCAGCATTTT